This entry describes one T cell receptor (beta chain). Its antigen is unknown. The data were taken from a study of T cell responses to AZD1222 COVID-19 vaccine. Study-wide results and limits: There were mostly white British donors and more females than males, and clonal diversity was possibly underestimated. Breadth and depth of Spike-specific TCRs rose after two AZD1222 doses. There were vaccine-associated CD4 TCRs across spike, dominant at 160-218 and 743-854. Baseline serology detected seropositivity in only 6 or 7 AZD1222 recipients.

Sequencing used immunoSEQ multiplex PCR; TCRdb keeps in-frame clones, though not all of them. The table lists 85,000 to 100,000 clones, about 92% of them singletons, with 9.5% to 15% in the top ten. V was trimmed by 6 bases and J by 1 base, leaving 9 bases between them. This CDR3 comprises 13 residues. Germline CDR1 and CDR2: KGHSH and LQKENI. The source was peripheral blood, collected on day 0 of AZD1222 vaccination. This receptor was obtained from an adult in good health. This chain links TRBV18 with TRBJ1-2; D ambiguous. CDR3 sequence (DNA): TGTGCCAGCTCGGCGGACGGTAACTATGGCTACACCTTC. Its translation is CASSADGNYGYTF.